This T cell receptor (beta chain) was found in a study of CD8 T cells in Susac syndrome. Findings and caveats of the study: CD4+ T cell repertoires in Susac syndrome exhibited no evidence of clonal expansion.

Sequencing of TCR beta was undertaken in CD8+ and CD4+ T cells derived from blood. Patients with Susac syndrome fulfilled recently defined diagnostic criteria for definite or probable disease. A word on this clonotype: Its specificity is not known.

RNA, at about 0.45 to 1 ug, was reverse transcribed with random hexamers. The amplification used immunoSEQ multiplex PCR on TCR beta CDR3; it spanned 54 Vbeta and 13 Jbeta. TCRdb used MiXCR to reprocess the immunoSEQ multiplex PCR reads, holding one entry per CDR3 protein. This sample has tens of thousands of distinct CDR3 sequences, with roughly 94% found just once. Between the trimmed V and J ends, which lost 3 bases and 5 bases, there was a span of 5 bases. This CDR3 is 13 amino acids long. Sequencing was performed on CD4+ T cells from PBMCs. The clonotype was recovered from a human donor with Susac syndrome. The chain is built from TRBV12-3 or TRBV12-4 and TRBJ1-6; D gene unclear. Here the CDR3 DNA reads TGTGCCAGCAGTTTGAGCGATAATTCACCCCTCCACTTT. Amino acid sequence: CASSLSDNSPLHF.